A single sample gave rise to the 17 T cell receptor beta chains below, sequenced in a study of CD8+ T cells in alopecia areata. Once RNA had been extracted, it was reverse transcribed into cDNA to act as the sequencing template. Sequenced by immunoSEQ multiplex PCR; TCRdb stores in-frame clones only, minus some. The sample has around 170,000 clones, approximately 49% seen once. Treatment here: oral pan-JAK inhibitor, 5-10 mg twice daily. This material consisted of CD8+ T cells sorted from blood, taken between weeks 51 and 52, from a patient treated with tofacitinib. These receptors all come from a human donor with alopecia areata.

The chain links TRBV7-2 to TRBJ1-5; tentatively, D is TRBD1 (6 bases). The CDR3 is 15 residues long. CDR1 and CDR2 from the germline V gene are SGHTA and FQGNSA. The germline V and J ends were trimmed by 1 base and 3 bases, with 10 bases remaining between them. CDR3 in amino acids: CASSLDGQTNQPQHF. The CDR3 DNA follows: TGTGCCAGCAGCTTAGATGGACAGACCAATCAGCCCCAGCATTTT.

This clone was picked up one time. This chain connects TRBV13 to TRBJ2-7, with D possibly being TRBD1 (5 bases). The CDR3 runs to 13 residues. CDR1 PRHDT and CDR2 FYEKMQ come from the germline V gene (reference sequence). Trimming removed 4 bases from V and 5 bases from J, with 12 bases in between. CDR3 coding DNA: TGTGCCAGCAGCTCCGGGTGGGGCGACGAGCAGTACTTC. Encoded protein: CASSSGWGDEQYF.

This clone came up a few times. The chain employs TRBV6-5 and TRBJ1-1; TRBD1 might be the D (6 bases). Germline CDR1 MNHEY, CDR2 SVGAGI. There are 13 residues in the CDR3. Trimming took off 6 bases at V and 4 bases at J, with 12 bases between the two ends. DNA for the CDR3: TGTGCCAGCAGAATGGCAGGGGTCACTGAAGCTTTCTTT. This translates into CASRMAGVTEAFF.

Notes on this clone: The same CDR3 also results from other DNA sequences found in this sample. The rearrangement joins TRBV13 to TRBJ1-1; D is undetermined. Trimming removed 0 bases at V and 3 bases at J, with 5 bases between. The CDR3 has 13 residues. CDR1 and CDR2 (germline): PRHDT, FYEKMQ (reference sequence). The CDR3 protein is CASSLGGDTEAFF. The CDR3 coding sequence is TGTGCCAGCAGCTTAGGGGGCGACACTGAAGCTTTCTTT.

This sequence joins TRBV6-5 and TRBJ1-2; D unresolved. V was cut by 5 bases and J by 6 bases, with 13 bases left in between. Germline V CDR1 and CDR2: MNHEY, SVGAGI. The CDR3 is 13 residues long. As DNA, the CDR3 is TGTGCCAGCAGTAAAGTTTCGAGGGATGGCTACACCTTC. Encoded protein: CASSKVSRDGYTF.

The chain uses TRBV6-5 and TRBJ2-5; no firm D call. The V gene lost 6 bases and the J gene lost 5 bases, with 13 bases spanning the gap. The germline V gene has CDR1 MNHEY and CDR2 SVGAGI. CDR3 length: 13 amino acids. CDR3 sequence: CASSPDAEETQYF. As DNA, the CDR3 is TGTGCCAGCAGCCCGGATGCAGAGGAGACCCAGTACTTC.

The genes are TRBV19 and TRBJ1-2; 7 bases agree with TRBD1. The V and J ends lost 2 bases and 3 bases, in that order; junction bases with no gene match: 12. The germline V gene encodes CDR1 LNHDA and CDR2 SQIVND (reference sequence). The CDR3 is 17 residues long. The CDR3 bases are TGTGCCAGTAGTATAACGAGACCGGGACAGCTTTACTATGGCTACACCTTC. This gives the protein CASSITRPGQLYYGYTF.

V and J are TRBV7-9 and TRBJ2-5; D call uncertain. The CDR3 has 12 residues. V was trimmed by 5 bases and J by 5 bases, leaving 9 bases between them. The germline gives CDR1 SEHNR, CDR2 FQNEAQ (reference sequence). CDR3 DNA sequence: TGTGCCAGCAGCCCCAGCCTGGAGACCCAGTACTTC. Its protein is CASSPSLETQYF.

The chain carries TRBV6-5 and TRBJ2-1, with 7 positions matching TRBD1. This CDR3 has 14 residues. V lost 8 bases to trimming and J lost 0 bases; unmatched junction nucleotides: 4. CDR1 MNHEY and CDR2 SVGAGI come from the germline V gene. The CDR3 DNA is TGTGCCAGCTCTAGACAGGGCTCCTACAATGAGCAGTTCTTC. Translating gives CASSRQGSYNEQFF.

The rearrangement links TRBV30 to TRBJ2-2; D remains unclear. Trimming removed 1 base at V and 6 bases at J, with 9 bases between. The CDR3 spans 13 residues. Germline CDR1 reads GTSNPN; CDR2 reads SVGIG (reference sequence). The CDR3 spells CAWSALGPGELFF. DNA for the CDR3: TGTGCCTGGAGTGCCCTGGGCCCCGGGGAGCTGTTTTTT.

This clone was recorded a few times. V gene TRBV10-3 combines with J gene TRBJ2-1, with 10 positions matching TRBD1. CDR3 length: 15 residues. CDR1 and CDR2 from the germline V gene are ENHRY and SYGVKD. V lost 1 base to trimming and J lost 10 bases; unmatched junction nucleotides: 7. CDR3 coding DNA: TGTGCCATCAGTGAGTTTGGGACAGGGGAGGAGGAGCAGTTCTTC. Protein product: CAISEFGTGEEEQFF.

This clone was counted between two and nine times. The same CDR3 also results from other DNA sequences found in this sample. J is TRBJ2-1 and V is TRBV14; perhaps TRBD2 as D (6 bases). CDR3 size: 13 residues. From germline, CDR1 is SGHDN and CDR2 FVKESK. The V end lost 4 bases, the J end lost 9 bases, and 13 bases lay between the germline ends. This CDR3 is CASSLRLVTEQFF. Here the CDR3 DNA reads TGTGCCAGCAGCCTTCGACTAGTAACTGAGCAGTTCTTC.

The chain is built from TRBV5-1 and TRBJ2-7, with D unresolved. Germline values: CDR1 SGHRS, CDR2 YFSETQ. This CDR3 region has 14 residues. V was trimmed by 0 bases and J by 0 bases, leaving 7 bases between them. The CDR3 loop reads CASSLAGVSYEQYF. Here the CDR3 DNA reads TGCGCCAGCAGCTTGGCTGGGGTCTCCTACGAGCAGTACTTC.

This clone has just a few counts. V gene TRBV18 combines with J gene TRBJ2-3; a weak D match, TRBD2 (5 bases). Germline CDR1 reads KGHSH; CDR2 reads LQKENI. V lost 3 bases and J 6 bases, leaving 10 bases between the germline ends. The CDR3 sequence is 13 residues long. The CDR3 nucleotides read TGTGCCAGCTCACCGGACTGGCTGGATACGCAGTATTTT. Translated: CASSPDWLDTQYF.

The chain is built from TRBV5-4 and TRBJ2-7; 7 bases align to TRBD1. The CDR3 has 13 residues. The junction had 3 bases not matched to a gene; V was cut back by 4 bases and J by 2 bases. Germline CDR1 is SGHNT and CDR2 is YYREEE (reference sequence). Here the CDR3 DNA reads TGTGCCAGCAGCGCCGACAGGGCCTACGAGCAGTACTTC. As protein: CASSADRAYEQYF.

To note about this clone: Other nucleotide sequences in the sample specify the same CDR3. V usage is TRBV9 and J usage is TRBJ2-7; 7 nucleotides align to TRBD1. Germline CDR1 reads SGDLS; CDR2 reads YYNGEE. The CDR3 contains 14 residues. Trimming removed 0 bases from V and 2 bases from J; junction bases left unmatched: 2. The CDR3 loop is CASSVGTGAYEQYF. The CDR3 nucleotides read TGTGCCAGCAGCGTAGGTACAGGGGCCTACGAGCAGTACTTC. The complete variable domain, with remaining parts taken from reference TRBV9 and TRBJ2-7, reads DSGVTQTPKHLITATGQRVTLRCSPRSGDLSVYWYQQSLDQGLQFLIQYYNGEERAKGNILERFSAQQFPDLHSELNLSSLELGDSALYFCASSVGTGAYEQYFGPGTRLTVT.

J is TRBJ2-1 and V is TRBV2; D remains unclear. The V and J ends lost 4 bases and 5 bases respectively, with 12 bases between them. Germline loops: CDR1 SNHLY, CDR2 FYNNEI. There are 14 residues in the CDR3. CDR3 amino acids: CASSGSLPDNEQFF. The CDR3 DNA reads as TGTGCCAGCAGTGGTAGCTTACCGGACAATGAGCAGTTCTTC. Looking up the rest from reference TRBV2 and TRBJ2-1 gives the full variable domain: EPEVTQTPSHQVTQMGQEVILRCVPISNHLYFYWYRQILGQKVEFLVSFYNNEISEKSEIFDDQFSVERPDGSNFTLKIRSTKLEDSAMYFCASSGSLPDNEQFFGPGTRLTVL.